This TCR beta chain is drawn from a study of shared clonotypes between healthy human individuals. About the study: Every donor yielded three CD4 naive, three CD4 memory, two CD8 naive and one CD8 memory plate. Study observations and caveats: Owing to a small donor count, the genetic and exposure-history diversity represented was limited. Only blood underwent sampling, and tissue repertoires likely differ. A few donors shared about 5% of their naive CD4 clonotypes.

Germline assignment: CDR1 MDHEN and CDR2 SYDVKM. The CDR3 totals 15 residues. The ends lost 5 bases at V and 6 bases at J; junction bases unmatched: 8. About this clone itself: Its target is not known.

Generated by immunoSEQ multiplex PCR, the TCRdb table keeps only in-frame clones and is missing some. The table lists more than 2 million clones, 90% to 96% of them singletons. The sequenced material came from naive CD4+ T cells sorted from blood. Subset of the sample: CD45RA+ positively selected. This sequence originates from a man aged 18 to 30 in good health. This chain joins TRBV28 and TRBJ1-5; 9 bases map to TRBD1. CDR3 residues: CASSHRDRVVQPQHF. The CDR3 DNA follows: TGTGCCAGCAGTCACCGGGACAGGGTGGTTCAGCCCCAGCATTTT.